Following are 15 T cell receptor beta chains from one sample sequenced in a study of blood T cell repertoires in COVID-19. The table came from immunoSEQ multiplex PCR; TCRdb's copy has only in-frame clones and leaves some out. The sample contains a few hundred thousand clones, about 80% of which appear only once. The sample comprised peripheral blood. The receptors shown here come from a person aged 70 to 80 with COVID-19, enrolled during active disease.

This chain's CDR3 is CASSLAGLQFF. For the CDR3, the DNA is TGTGCCAGCAGCTTAGCGGGACTGCAGTTCTTC. The chain is built from TRBV11-1 and TRBJ2-1; perhaps TRBD2 as D (6 bases). CDR1 is SGHAT and CDR2 is FQDESV in the germline V gene (reference sequence). Trimming cost V 0 bases and J 12 bases, with 6 bases left between them. This CDR3 has 11 residues.

The chain carries TRBV5-5 and TRBJ1-1; D gene ambiguous. From germline, CDR1 is SGHKS and CDR2 YYEKEE (reference sequence). V was clipped by 4 bases and J by 1 base, with 11 bases between them. The CDR3 covers 14 residues. CDR3 amino acids: CASSQIIRNTEAFF. CDR3 DNA: TGTGCCAGCAGCCAGATAATAAGGAACACTGAAGCTTTCTTT.

The chain recombines TRBV15 with TRBJ2-2; 7 bases match TRBD2. The germline gives CDR1 LNHNV, CDR2 YYDKDF (reference sequence). This CDR3 contains 15 residues. The junction had 5 bases not matched to a gene; V was cut back by 4 bases and J by 3 bases. The CDR3 nucleotides read TGTGCCACCAGCAAAGCGGGATTACACACCGGGGAGCTGTTTTTT. Amino acids: CATSKAGLHTGELFF. The whole variable domain, filled in from reference TRBV15 and TRBJ2-2, reads DAMVIQNPRYQVTQFGKPVTLSCSQTLNHNVMYWYQQKSSQAPKLLFHYYDKDFNNEADTPDNFQSRRPNTSFCFLDIRSPGLGDTAMYLCATSKAGLHTGELFFGEGSRLTVL.

This chain connects TRBV2 to TRBJ2-1, with 9 bases lining up with TRBD2. The CDR3 loop spans 15 amino acids. V gave up 3 bases and J gave up 8 bases; unmatched junction bases: 8. Germline V gives CDR1 SNHLY, CDR2 FYNNEI. The DNA of the CDR3 is TGTGCCAGCAGTGATTGGGGACTAGCAACCCATGAGCAGTTCTTC. Residues: CASSDWGLATHEQFF.

The genes are TRBV15 and TRBJ1-2; possibly TRBD1 for D (6 bases). This CDR3 has 15 amino acids. V was shortened by 0 bases and J by 8 bases, with 16 bases between the two germline ends. Germline V gene lookup returns CDR1 LNHNV and CDR2 YYDKDF (reference sequence). DNA for the CDR3: TGTGCCACCAGCAGAGAAGCCCAGGGGCTGGAGGGCTACACCTTC. Its translation is CATSREAQGLEGYTF. The entire variable domain, with the rest obtained from reference TRBV15 and TRBJ1-2, is as follows: DAMVIQNPRYQVTQFGKPVTLSCSQTLNHNVMYWYQQKSSQAPKLLFHYYDKDFNNEADTPDNFQSRRPNTSFCFLDIRSPGLGDTAMYLCATSREAQGLEGYTFGSGTRLTVV.

This chain joins TRBV7-9 and TRBJ2-1; D might be TRBD1 (8 bases). Trimming took 5 bases from V and 9 from J, leaving 23 bases between them. Germline assignment: CDR1 SEHNR and CDR2 FQNEAQ (reference sequence). The CDR3 is 16 amino acids. The CDR3 spells CASSHRQGTKFGEQFF. The CDR3 nucleotides are TGTGCCAGCAGCCATCGACAGGGGACTAAGTTCGGTGAGCAGTTCTTC.

The chain couples TRBV9 to TRBJ2-1; a possible D gene is TRBD2 (5 bases). The germline V gene encodes CDR1 SGDLS and CDR2 YYNGEE. V dropped 1 base and J dropped 6 bases, with 14 bases sitting between them. CDR3 length: 15 residues. CDR3 in amino acids: CASSVQAVRSNEQFF. CDR3 coding DNA: TGTGCCAGCAGCGTACAAGCGGTACGGAGCAATGAGCAGTTCTTC.

The V gene is TRBV10-3, the J gene TRBJ1-6, with 9 bases fitting TRBD1. Trimming removed 6 bases from V and 6 bases from J; junction bases left unmatched: 3. This CDR3 has 14 residues. The germline V gene encodes CDR1 ENHRY and CDR2 SYGVKD. DNA for the CDR3: TGTGCCATCAGGAAGGACAGGGGTAATTCACCCCTCCACTTT. Encoded protein: CAIRKDRGNSPLHF.

The rearrangement uses TRBV19 and TRBJ1-4, with D possibly being TRBD1 (6 bases). The CDR3 runs to 12 residues. Germline V CDR1 and CDR2: LNHDA, SQIVND (reference sequence). The V and J ends lost 9 bases and 6 bases respectively, with 11 bases between them. The CDR3 coding sequence is TGTGCCAGCGGGACAAGCCATGAAAAACTGTTTTTT. It specifies CASGTSHEKLFF.

The J gene is TRBJ2-3, the V gene TRBV4-3, with D possibly matching TRBD2 (6 bases). Trimming took 1 base from V and 8 from J, leaving 19 bases between them. CDR3 length: 16 residues. Looked up from germline, CDR1 is LGHNA and CDR2 is YSLEER. For the CDR3, the DNA is TGCGCCAGCAGCCAAGTGAAATGGCTAGCCGGGGGTACGCAGTATTTT. Its translation: CASSQVKWLAGGTQYF.

The chain uses TRBV19 and TRBJ2-1, with TRBD1 matching 8 bases. The CDR3 contains 14 residues. Unmatched junction bases numbered 10, after V lost 9 bases and J lost 6 bases. In germline, CDR1 is LNHDA, CDR2 SQIVND (reference sequence). The CDR3 DNA reads as TGTGCCAGCCGGCAGGGGGCGCGGGGCAATGAGCAGTTCTTC. It encodes CASRQGARGNEQFF.

The J gene is TRBJ1-1, the V gene TRBV4-1, with 8 bases that match TRBD1. V was pared by 1 base and J by 3 bases, with 4 bases of the junction left unmatched. This CDR3 spans 15 amino acids. In germline, CDR1 is MGHRA, CDR2 YSYEKL. The CDR3 is CASSQVPDRDTEAFF. CDR3 coding DNA: TGCGCCAGCAGCCAAGTACCGGACAGGGACACTGAAGCTTTCTTT.

V gene TRBV5-1 combines with J gene TRBJ2-5, with TRBD1 matching 7 bases. Germline values: CDR1 SGHRS, CDR2 YFSETQ. The CDR3 covers 14 residues. V gave up 4 bases and J gave up 5 bases; unmatched junction bases: 8. This chain's CDR3 is CASSVGQAGETQYF. DNA of the CDR3: TGCGCCAGCAGCGTCGGACAGGCCGGCGAGACCCAGTACTTC.

This clone showed up just once. The V gene is TRBV6-4, the J gene TRBJ2-1, with TRBD2 matching over 8 bases. The CDR3 sequence is 17 residues long. Trimming removed 3 bases from V and 3 bases from J; junction bases left unmatched: 10. Looked up from germline, CDR1 is MRHNA and CDR2 is SNTAGT. This CDR3 is CASSEKVAGNNYNEQFF. CDR3 coding DNA: TGTGCCAGCAGTGAAAAGGTAGCGGGGAATAACTACAATGAGCAGTTCTTC.

This clone was counted between two and nine times. This rearrangement joins TRBV7-2 to TRBJ2-5; the match to TRBD2 covers 9 bases. Per the germline V gene, CDR1 is SGHTA and CDR2 is FQGNSA. The trim removed 1 base at V and 5 bases at J, leaving 8 bases unmatched. The CDR3 runs 16 residues. CDR3 sequence: CASSLGAGGSGETQYF. The DNA for the CDR3 is TGTGCCAGCAGCTTAGGAGCGGGAGGATCAGGGGAGACCCAGTACTTC.